The 3 T cell receptor beta chains given below trace back to one sample, sequenced in a study of CD8+CD57+ T cells in acquired aplastic anemia. Sequencing was done on patients that had shown CD8+CD57+ cell expansion by flow cytometry. It was genomic DNA that served as the template for profiling TCR beta VDJ and CDR3. TCRdb processed the reads anew with MiXCR; each CDR3 protein has one entry. The table has some 160,000 distinct CDR3 sequences, 40% to 60% seen once. The source material was sorted CD4+, CD8+, or CD8+CD57+ T cells (not recorded which) from PBMCs. The receptors were gathered from a human donor with aplastic anemia.

The rearrangement joins TRBV6-5 to TRBJ2-5; perhaps D is TRBD1 or TRBD2 (5 bases each). The CDR3 loop spans 13 amino acids. The V gene lost 2 bases and the J gene lost 4 bases, with 8 bases spanning the gap. In germline, CDR1 is MNHEY, CDR2 SVGAGI. CDR3 sequence reads: CASSYVGTETQYF. CDR3 sequence (DNA): TGTGCCAGCAGTTACGTGGGGACAGAGACCCAGTACTTC.

This chain connects TRBV10-3 to TRBJ2-3; TRBD1 aligns across 7 bases. Germline V gene sequence: CDR1 ENHRY, CDR2 SYGVKD. CDR3 length: 16 residues. V dropped 3 bases and J dropped 1; count of bases not matched to a gene: 7. CDR3 protein: CAISEMPTGRTDTQYF. The DNA of the CDR3 is TGTGCCATCAGTGAAATGCCGACAGGGCGCACAGATACGCAGTATTTT.

V gene TRBV15 combines with J gene TRBJ1-1, with unresolved D. V was clipped by 0 bases and J by 6 bases, with 8 bases between them. This CDR3 has 13 residues. Germline-derived CDR1 and CDR2 are LNHNV and YYDKDF (reference sequence). The CDR3 nucleotides are TGTGCCACCAGCAGAGATAGACCATCTGAAGCTTTCTTT. It codes for CATSRDRPSEAFF.